The 7 T cell receptor beta chains listed next were all sequenced from one sample in a study of glioma-infiltrating T cells after dendritic cell vaccination (dated by TCRdb to about 2016). The library came from the immunoSEQ multiplex PCR assay. This is the immuneACCESS table as TCRdb keeps it, with only in-frame sequences that have V and J called. A part of the clones is gone; compared with another copy, unresolved V genes explain less than half, and the rest is unexplained. The sample yields 80,000 to 95,000 clones; approximately 81% were counted once. The leading ten clones occupy 2.5% to 3% of the sample. The sample consisted of blood, taken before dendritic cell vaccination. These receptors all stem from a human donor with glioblastoma.

V usage is TRBV12-2 and J usage is TRBJ1-5. TRBV12-2 is designated a pseudogene. The CDR3 runs to 13 residues. The CDR3, as DNA: TGTGCAAGCCCCCGGGGTAACAATCAGCCCCAGCATTTT. Translating gives CASPRGNNQPQHF.

The V and J genes are TRBV5-4 and TRBJ2-5; 10 bases are shared with TRBD2. Trimming removed 4 bases from V and 2 bases from J; junction bases left unmatched: 2. This CDR3 comprises 14 residues. Germline CDR1 and CDR2: SGHNT and YYREEE (reference sequence). The CDR3 is CASSRTSGQETQYF. As DNA, the CDR3 is TGTGCCAGCAGCAGGACTAGCGGACAAGAGACCCAGTACTTC. The full variable domain, completed using reference TRBV5-4 and TRBJ2-5, is ETGVTQSPTHLIKTRGQQVTLRCSSQSGHNTVSWYQQALGQGPQFIFQYYREEENGRGNFPPRFSGLQFPNYSSELNVNALELDDSALYLCASSRTSGQETQYFGPGTRLLVL.

This sequence joins TRBV7-9 and TRBJ2-3, with D possibly being TRBD1 (5 bases). Trimming took 5 bases from V and 0 from J, leaving 12 bases between them. The CDR3 totals 15 residues. CDR1 is SEHNR and CDR2 is FQNEAQ in the germline V gene (reference sequence). The CDR3 bases are TGTGCCAGCAGCCCCCGGACACGTAGCACAGATACGCAGTATTTT. It codes for CASSPRTRSTDTQYF.

V is TRBV27 and J is TRBJ2-7; TRBD2 aligns across 8 bases. CDR3 length: 14 amino acids. V dropped 2 bases and J dropped 4; count of bases not matched to a gene: 4. Germline V gives CDR1 MNHEY, CDR2 SMNVEV (reference sequence). CDR3: CASSLIAGWYEQYF. DNA for the CDR3: TGTGCCAGCAGTTTAATAGCGGGATGGTACGAGCAGTACTTC.

J is TRBJ2-7 and V is TRBV6-5; possible D gene TRBD1, 5 bases. Between the trimmed V and J ends, which lost 8 bases and 0 bases, there was a span of 14 bases. Germline V lookup: CDR1 MNHEY, CDR2 SVGAGI. This CDR3 is 14 amino acids long. As DNA, the CDR3 is TGTGCCAGCCGCCCCCAGGGTAGCTCCTACGAGCAGTACTTC. Encoded protein: CASRPQGSSYEQYF.

CDR3 sequence: CASSEPGTGGEQYF. Here the CDR3 DNA reads TGTGCCAGCAGTGAACCCGGGACAGGGGGGGAGCAGTACTTC. The V call is TRBV28, the J call TRBJ2-7; 11 positions agree with TRBD1. V shed 5 bases and J 7 bases; nucleotides not matched to a gene: 7. The CDR3 runs to 14 residues. The germline CDR1 and CDR2 sequences are MDHEN and SYDVKM.

V and J are TRBV7-2 and TRBJ1-2, with D possibly matching TRBD1 (6 bases). Germline V gene sequence: CDR1 SGHTA, CDR2 FQGNSA. CDR3 length: 14 residues. Trimming pared 3 bases from V and 4 bases from J, leaving 12 bases between. The CDR3 DNA follows: TGTGCCAGCAGCTTTTGGACACAGGGCTATGGCTACACCTTC. As protein: CASSFWTQGYGYTF.